The present T cell receptor beta chain was sequenced within a study of response to subunit inactivated influenza vaccine. Study conclusions and caveats: The study's authors posited that every seasonal influenza vaccination enlists few new T cells.

With respect to this clonotype: As yet, its antigen is unknown.

This CDR3 comprises 17 residues. Trimming pared 2 bases from V and 0 bases from J, leaving 16 bases between. CDR1 DFQATT and CDR2 SNEGSKA come from the germline V gene (reference sequence). TCRdb ran MiXCR on the RT-PCR reads and lists one entry per CDR3 protein. Of about 830,000 distinct CDR3 sequences in the sample, around a sixth are singletons; the top ten hold approximately 10%. V usage is TRBV20-1 and J usage is TRBJ2-2; D is undetermined. The sequence was obtained from a man aged 50-59 years who received an inactivated influenza vaccine. Sequencing used PBMCs from blood, obtained more than 4 days after vaccination. The CDR3 region has the DNA TGCAGTGCTAGACTATTCCGTTTCCCGGCGAACACCGGGGAGCTGTTTTTT. Amino acid sequence: CSARLFRFPANTGELFF.